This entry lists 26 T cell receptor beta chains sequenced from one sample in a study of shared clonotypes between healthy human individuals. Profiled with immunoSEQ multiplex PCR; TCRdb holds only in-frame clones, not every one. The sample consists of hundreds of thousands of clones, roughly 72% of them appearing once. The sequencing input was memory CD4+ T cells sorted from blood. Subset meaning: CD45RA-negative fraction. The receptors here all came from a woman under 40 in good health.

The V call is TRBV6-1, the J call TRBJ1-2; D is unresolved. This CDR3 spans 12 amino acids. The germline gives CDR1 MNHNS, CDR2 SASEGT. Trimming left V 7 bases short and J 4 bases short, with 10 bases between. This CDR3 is CASKPGTYGYTF. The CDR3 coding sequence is TGTGCCAGCAAACCAGGTACCTATGGCTACACCTTC.

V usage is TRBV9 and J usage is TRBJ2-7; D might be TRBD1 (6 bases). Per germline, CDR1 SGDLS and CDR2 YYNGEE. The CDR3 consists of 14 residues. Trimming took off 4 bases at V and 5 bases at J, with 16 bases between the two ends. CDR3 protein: CASSPRTARHEQYF. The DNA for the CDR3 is TGTGCCAGCAGCCCGAGGACAGCTCGACACGAGCAGTACTTC.

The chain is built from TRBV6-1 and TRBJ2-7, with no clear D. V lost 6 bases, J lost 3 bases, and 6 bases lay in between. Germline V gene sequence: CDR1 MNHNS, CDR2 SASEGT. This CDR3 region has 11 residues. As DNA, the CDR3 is TGTGCCAGCAGGGCTAACTACGAGCAGTACTTC. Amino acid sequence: CASRANYEQYF.

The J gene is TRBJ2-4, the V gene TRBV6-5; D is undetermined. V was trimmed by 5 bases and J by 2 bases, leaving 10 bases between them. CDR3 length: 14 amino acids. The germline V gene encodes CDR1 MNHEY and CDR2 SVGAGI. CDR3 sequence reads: CASSPPASKNIQYF. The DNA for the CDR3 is TGTGCCAGCAGTCCCCCGGCCTCCAAAAACATTCAGTACTTC.

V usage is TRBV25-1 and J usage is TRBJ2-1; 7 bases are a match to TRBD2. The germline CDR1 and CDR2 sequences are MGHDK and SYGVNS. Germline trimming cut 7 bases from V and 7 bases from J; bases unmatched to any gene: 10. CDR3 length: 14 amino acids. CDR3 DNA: TGTGCCAGCACCCAGCGGGACCCCCAGAATGAGCAGTTCTTC. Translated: CASTQRDPQNEQFF.

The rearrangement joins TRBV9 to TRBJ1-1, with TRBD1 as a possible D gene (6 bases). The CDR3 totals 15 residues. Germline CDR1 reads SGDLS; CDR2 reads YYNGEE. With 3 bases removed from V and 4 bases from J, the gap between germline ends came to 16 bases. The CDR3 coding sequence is TGTGCCAGCAGCGGGACCCAGGGGTTGGTCACTGAAGCTTTCTTT. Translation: CASSGTQGLVTEAFF.

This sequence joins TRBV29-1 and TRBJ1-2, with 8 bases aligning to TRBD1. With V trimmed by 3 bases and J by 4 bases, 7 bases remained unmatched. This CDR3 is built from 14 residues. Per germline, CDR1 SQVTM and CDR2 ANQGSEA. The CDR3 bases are TGCAGCGTTGATGGTCAAGACAGGGGCTATGGCTACACCTTC. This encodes CSVDGQDRGYGYTF.

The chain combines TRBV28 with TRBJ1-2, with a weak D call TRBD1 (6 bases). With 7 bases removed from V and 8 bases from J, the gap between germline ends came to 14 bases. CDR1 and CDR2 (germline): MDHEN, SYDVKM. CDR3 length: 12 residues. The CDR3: CASTKQGGGYTF. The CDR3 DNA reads TGTGCCAGCACTAAACAGGGAGGCGGCTACACCTTC.

DNA of the CDR3: TGTGCCAGCAGCCATCGGACTAGCGGGAGCTACAATGAGCAGTTCTTC. Translated, it gives CASSHRTSGSYNEQFF. The genes are TRBV2 and TRBJ2-1, with TRBD2 identical over 13 bases. The CDR3 has 16 amino acids. Germline values: CDR1 SNHLY, CDR2 FYNNEI. V trimming: 6 bases; J trimming: 3 bases; junction bases outside the gene matches: 5.

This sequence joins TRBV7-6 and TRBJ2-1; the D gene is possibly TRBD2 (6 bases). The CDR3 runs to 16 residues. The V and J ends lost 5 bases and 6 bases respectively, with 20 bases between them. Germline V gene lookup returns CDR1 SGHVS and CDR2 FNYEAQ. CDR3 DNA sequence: TGTGCCAGCAGCCCTATCCTGTCGACTAGTACCAATGAGCAGTTCTTC. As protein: CASSPILSTSTNEQFF.

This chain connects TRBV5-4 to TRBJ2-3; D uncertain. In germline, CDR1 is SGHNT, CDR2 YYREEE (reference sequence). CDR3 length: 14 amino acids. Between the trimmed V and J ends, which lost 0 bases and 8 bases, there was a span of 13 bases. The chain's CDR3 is CASSLESQPGTQYF. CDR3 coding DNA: TGTGCCAGCAGCTTGGAGTCGCAGCCGGGTACGCAGTATTTT.

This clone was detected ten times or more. The CDR3 DNA reads as TGTGCCAGCAGTACTTCTGGCGGGCGCCCTTTTAATGAGCAGTTCTTC. Protein product: CASSTSGGRPFNEQFF. V gene TRBV6-6 combines with J gene TRBJ2-1; TRBD2 is a possible D gene (5 bases). The CDR3 is 16 amino acids. The ends were cut back, 5 bases at V and 7 bases at J, with 21 bases in the middle. Germline V gene data show CDR1 as MNHNY and CDR2 as SVGAGI (reference sequence).

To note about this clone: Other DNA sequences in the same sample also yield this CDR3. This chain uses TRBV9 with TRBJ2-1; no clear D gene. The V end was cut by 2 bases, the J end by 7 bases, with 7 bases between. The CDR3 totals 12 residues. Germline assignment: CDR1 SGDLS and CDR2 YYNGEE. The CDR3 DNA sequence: TGTGCCAGCAGCGTGTGGGGAAATGAGCAGTTCTTC. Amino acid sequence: CASSVWGNEQFF.

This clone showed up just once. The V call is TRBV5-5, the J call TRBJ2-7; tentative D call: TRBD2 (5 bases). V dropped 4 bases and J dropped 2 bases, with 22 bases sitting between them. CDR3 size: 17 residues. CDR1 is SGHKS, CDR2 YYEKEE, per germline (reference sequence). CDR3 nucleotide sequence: TGTGCCAGCAGCGTATCCTTTGACGCCCGAGGGACCTACGAGCAGTACTTC. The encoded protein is CASSVSFDARGTYEQYF.

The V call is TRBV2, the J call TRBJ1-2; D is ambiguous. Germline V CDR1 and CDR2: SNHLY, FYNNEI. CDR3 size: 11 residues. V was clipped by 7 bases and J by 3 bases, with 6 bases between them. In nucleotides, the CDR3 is TGTGCCAGCACCCAGGACTATGGCTACACCTTC. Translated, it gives CASTQDYGYTF.

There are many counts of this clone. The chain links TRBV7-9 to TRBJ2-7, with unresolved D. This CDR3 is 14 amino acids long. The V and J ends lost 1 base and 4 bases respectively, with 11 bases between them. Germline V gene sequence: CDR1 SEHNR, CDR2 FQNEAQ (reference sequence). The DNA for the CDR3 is TGTGCCAGCAGCTTAGACCTGGGGAAATACGAGCAGTACTTC. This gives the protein CASSLDLGKYEQYF.

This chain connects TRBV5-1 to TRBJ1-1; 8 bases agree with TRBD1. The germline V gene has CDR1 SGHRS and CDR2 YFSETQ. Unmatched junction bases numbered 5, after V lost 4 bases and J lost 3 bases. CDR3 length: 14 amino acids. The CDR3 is CASSVGTGYTEAFF. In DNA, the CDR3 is TGCGCCAGCAGCGTAGGGACAGGCTACACTGAAGCTTTCTTT.

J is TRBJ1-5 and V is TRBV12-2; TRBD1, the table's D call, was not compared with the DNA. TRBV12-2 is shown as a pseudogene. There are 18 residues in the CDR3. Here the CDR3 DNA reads TGTGCAAGTCGCTTAAGCGGCAGGGGGCGAGAGAGCAATCAGCCCCAGCATTTT. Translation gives CASRLSGRGRESNQPQHF.

The CDR3 loop is CASSEGVQSSYNEQFF. CDR3 nucleotides: TGTGCCAGCAGCGAAGGGGTGCAAAGCTCCTACAATGAGCAGTTCTTC. The V and J genes are TRBV11-3 and TRBJ2-1; a weak D match, TRBD1 (5 bases). V was clipped by 5 bases and J by 0 bases, with 14 bases between them. The CDR3 length is 16 residues. CDR1 is SGHNT and CDR2 is YENEEA in the germline V gene.

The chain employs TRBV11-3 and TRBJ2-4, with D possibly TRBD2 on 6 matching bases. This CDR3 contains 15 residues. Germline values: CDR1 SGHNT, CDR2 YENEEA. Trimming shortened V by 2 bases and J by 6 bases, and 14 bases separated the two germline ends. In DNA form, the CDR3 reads TGTGCCAGCAGCTTAATTTATGGAGGGGTAAACATTCAGTACTTC. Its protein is CASSLIYGGVNIQYF.

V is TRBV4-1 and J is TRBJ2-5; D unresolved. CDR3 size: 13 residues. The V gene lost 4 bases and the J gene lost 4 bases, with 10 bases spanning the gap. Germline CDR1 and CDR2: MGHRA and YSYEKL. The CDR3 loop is CASSLTVGETQYF. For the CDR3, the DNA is TGCGCCAGCAGCCTCACAGTGGGAGAGACCCAGTACTTC.

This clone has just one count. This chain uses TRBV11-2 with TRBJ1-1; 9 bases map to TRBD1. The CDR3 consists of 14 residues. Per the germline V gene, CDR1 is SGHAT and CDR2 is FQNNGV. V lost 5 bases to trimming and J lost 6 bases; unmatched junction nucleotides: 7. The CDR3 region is CASSRTGGEAEAFF. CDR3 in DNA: TGTGCCAGCAGCCGTACAGGGGGCGAAGCTGAAGCTTTCTTT.

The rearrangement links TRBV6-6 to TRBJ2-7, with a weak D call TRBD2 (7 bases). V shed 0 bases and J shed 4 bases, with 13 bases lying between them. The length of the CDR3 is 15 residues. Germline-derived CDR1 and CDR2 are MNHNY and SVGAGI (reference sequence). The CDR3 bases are TGTGCCAGCAGTTACTCCCCACAGGGAGGGTACGAGCAGTACTTC. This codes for CASSYSPQGGYEQYF.

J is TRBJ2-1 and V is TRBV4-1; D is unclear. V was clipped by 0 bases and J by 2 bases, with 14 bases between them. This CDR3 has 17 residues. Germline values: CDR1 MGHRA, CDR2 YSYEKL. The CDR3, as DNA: TGCGCCAGCAGCCAAGAAGGGCTGGGAATGGCCTACAATGAGCAGTTCTTC. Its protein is CASSQEGLGMAYNEQFF.

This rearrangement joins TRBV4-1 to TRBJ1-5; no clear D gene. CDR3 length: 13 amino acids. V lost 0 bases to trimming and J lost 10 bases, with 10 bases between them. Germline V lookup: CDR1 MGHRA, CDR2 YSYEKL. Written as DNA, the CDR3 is TGCGCCAGCAGCCAAGATCGTTCAACACCCCAGCATTTT. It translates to CASSQDRSTPQHF.

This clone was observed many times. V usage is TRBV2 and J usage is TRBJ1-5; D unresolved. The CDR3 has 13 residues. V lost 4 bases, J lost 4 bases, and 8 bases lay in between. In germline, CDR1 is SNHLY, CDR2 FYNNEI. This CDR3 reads CASSGEPNQPQHF. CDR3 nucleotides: TGTGCCAGCAGTGGGGAACCTAATCAGCCCCAGCATTTT.